The TCR beta chain described here comes from a study of T cell responses to AZD1222 COVID-19 vaccine. For the study at large: Second-dose groups at about 4 or about 12 weeks were pooled. Whole-study results and caveats: Repertoires were collected only later (after the peak T cell response had occurred). Among the donors, most were white British and more were female, and clonal diversity was possibly underestimated.

The ends were cut back, 5 bases at V and 0 bases at J, with 14 bases in the middle. This CDR3 comprises 16 residues. Germline V lookup: CDR1 SGHTA, CDR2 FQGNSA. A remark on this clone: What it binds is unknown.

TCRdb keeps only in-frame clones here, not all; method: immunoSEQ multiplex PCR. The profile shows 90,000 to 150,000 clones, roughly 90% of them singletons. The rearrangement uses TRBV7-2 and TRBJ1-3; D might be TRBD1 (6 bases). This sequence originates from an adult in good health. The sample in question was peripheral blood, obtained on day 0 of AZD1222 vaccination. The CDR3 DNA follows: TGTGCCAGCAGCGCCCAATTGGGGGCCTCTGGAAACACCATATATTTT. Its protein is CASSAQLGASGNTIYF.